This TCR beta chain was identified during a study of CD8+ T cells in alopecia areata. Study-level background: Treatment comprised oral tofacitinib, 5 to 10 mg twice daily, in treated patients. Regarding the study as a whole: Resident alphabeta T cells of normal skin are also sequenced in scalp samples.

cDNA serving as the sequencing template came from extracted, reverse transcribed RNA. TCRdb's copy holds only in-frame clones and misses some; the assay was immunoSEQ multiplex PCR. This sample yields around 160,000 clones, of which around 47% are seen a single time; around 6.8% belongs to the top ten. Lesional scalp tissue (obtained by punch biopsy) and peripheral blood were collected from alopecia areata patients. Sorting of PBMCs yielded the CD4+ and CD8+ T cells. Notes on this clone: Antigen specificity is unknown.

There are 17 residues in the CDR3. Looked up from germline, CDR1 is SQVTM and CDR2 is ANQGSEA. V trimming: 5 bases; J trimming: 0 bases; junction bases outside the gene matches: 13. This clonotype was sampled from a human donor with alopecia areata. J is TRBJ2-1 and V is TRBV29-1, with 7 bases aligning to TRBD2. The sequenced material came from CD4+ T cells sorted from blood. DNA of the CDR3: TGCAGCGTTACTCCGGCTAGCGGACTTAGCTCCTACAATGAGCAGTTCTTC. This sequence encodes CSVTPASGLSSYNEQFF.